The 15 T cell receptor beta chains in this list originate from one sample, sequenced in a study of blood T cell repertoires in COVID-19. The repertoire was sequenced with immunoSEQ multiplex PCR; TCRdb's copy has only in-frame clones and lacks some. The sample holds about 76,000 clones; 65% to 90% are singletons and the top ten take roughly 9.1%. The specimen was peripheral blood. These receptors originate from a man over 45 with COVID-19, enrolled during active disease.

This clone has only one observation. The chain combines TRBV14 with TRBJ2-7; D remains unclear. The CDR3 extends over 17 amino acids. V shed 0 bases and J shed 0 bases, with 15 bases lying between them. In germline, CDR1 is SGHDN, CDR2 FVKESK. This chain's CDR3 is CASSQDSGQLNSYEQYF. As DNA, the CDR3 is TGTGCCAGCAGCCAAGATTCTGGGCAGTTAAACTCCTACGAGCAGTACTTC.

J is TRBJ2-3 and V is TRBV10-3; no definite D call. Germline assignment: CDR1 ENHRY and CDR2 SYGVKD. The CDR3 runs 14 residues. V shed 0 bases and J shed 6 bases, with 10 bases lying between them. CDR3 in DNA: TGTGCCATCAGTGAGTCAACCACCCAGGATACGCAGTATTTT. Its translation is CAISESTTQDTQYF.

This chain uses TRBV5-1 with TRBJ2-7; D is ambiguous. V dropped 5 bases and J dropped 4 bases, with 7 bases sitting between them. This CDR3 spans 11 amino acids. Germline loops: CDR1 SGHRS, CDR2 YFSETQ. CDR3 region: CASRSEYEQYF. The CDR3 DNA is TGCGCCAGCAGATCGGAGTACGAGCAGTACTTC.

J is TRBJ2-7 and V is TRBV7-9, with D possibly TRBD1 on 5 matching bases. Germline CDR1 SEHNR, CDR2 FQNEAQ (reference sequence). CDR3 length: 15 amino acids. The V end lost 0 bases, the J end lost 3 bases, and 12 bases lay between the germline ends. CDR3 DNA: TGTGCCAGCAGCTTAGCACGACAGACCAACTACGAGCAGTACTTC. Encoded protein: CASSLARQTNYEQYF.

The J gene is TRBJ1-1, the V gene TRBV9; no clear D. The V gene's germline CDR1 is SGDLS and CDR2 YYNGEE. The germline V and J ends were trimmed by 2 bases and 0 bases, with 8 bases remaining between them. The CDR3 has 14 amino acids. CDR3 residues: CASSVDSVNTEAFF. The CDR3 DNA reads as TGTGCCAGCAGCGTCGATTCAGTGAACACTGAAGCTTTCTTT.

This chain's CDR3 is CASSQVLADSSYEQYF. CDR3 sequence (DNA): TGTGCCAGCAGCCAGGTACTAGCAGACAGCTCCTACGAGCAGTACTTC. The chain couples TRBV4-2 to TRBJ2-7, with D possibly matching TRBD2 (6 bases). This CDR3 is 16 amino acids long. Germline loops: CDR1 LGHNA, CDR2 YNFKEQ. Trimming stripped 3 bases from V and 0 bases from J, with 15 bases between.

The CDR3 spells CASSPDSTFYGYTF. The CDR3 nucleotides are TGTGCCAGCAGCCCGGACAGTACCTTCTATGGCTACACCTTC. This chain links TRBV28 with TRBJ1-2; the D gene is possibly TRBD1 (6 bases). CDR1 and CDR2 from the germline V gene are MDHEN and SYDVKM. The CDR3 sequence is 14 residues long. The V end lost 6 bases, the J end lost 4 bases, and 15 bases lay between the germline ends.

The chain couples TRBV15 to TRBJ1-6, with a possible D match to TRBD1 (6 bases). Germline loops: CDR1 LNHNV, CDR2 YYDKDF (reference sequence). The ends were cut back, 1 base at V and 4 bases at J, with 11 bases in the middle. This CDR3 region has 16 residues. The CDR3 coding sequence is TGTGCCACCAGCAGAGGGCAGGGGAATTATAATTCACCCCTCCACTTT. It is translated as CATSRGQGNYNSPLHF.

V gene TRBV6-6 combines with J gene TRBJ1-1; the match to TRBD1 covers 7 bases. The CDR3 loop spans 15 amino acids. Trimming cost V 7 bases and J 0 bases; bases outside gene matches: 8. CDR1 is MNHNY, CDR2 SVGAGI, per germline (reference sequence). CDR3 residues: CASNLGQAVNTEAFF. In DNA form, the CDR3 reads TGTGCCAGCAACCTCGGACAGGCGGTGAACACTGAAGCTTTCTTT.

The V gene is TRBV21-1, the J gene TRBJ1-5; TRBD1 is the table's D call and was not checked against the DNA. TRBV21-1 is deemed a pseudogene. This CDR3 has 16 residues. CDR3 DNA: TGTGCCAGCAGCAAAGAGGAAACAGGGGACAATCAGCCCCAGCATTTT. Translating it yields CASSKEETGDNQPQHF.

The chain is built from TRBV6-5 and TRBJ1-2; no clear D gene. The CDR3 sequence is 12 residues long. Per germline, CDR1 MNHEY and CDR2 SVGAGI. Trimming removed 8 bases at V and 4 bases at J, with 11 bases between. CDR3 nucleotide sequence: TGTGCCAGCTCGGAGCAGCCCTATGGCTACACCTTC. Protein sequence: CASSEQPYGYTF.

A single count supports this clone. V is TRBV6-5 and J is TRBJ1-1; D uncertain. The CDR3 is 13 amino acids. CDR1 and CDR2 (germline): MNHEY, SVGAGI. V lost 6 bases to trimming and J lost 4 bases, with 12 bases between them. The CDR3 region has the DNA TGTGCCAGCAGGTACGAGGTAGGCACTGAAGCTTTCTTT. It codes for CASRYEVGTEAFF.

The chain is built from TRBV3-1 (or the pseudogene TRBV3-2) and TRBJ2-7, with no clear D. The V end lost 2 bases, the J end lost 3 bases, and 5 bases lay between the germline ends. The CDR3 contains 12 residues. Germline V CDR1 and CDR2: LGHDT, YNNKEL (reference sequence). The CDR3 region has the DNA TGTGCCAGCAGCCAATCCCTCTACGAGCAGTACTTC. Its protein product is CASSQSLYEQYF.

The gene calls are TRBV5-4 and TRBJ2-5; no clear D gene. The CDR3 has 12 amino acids. Germline V gene sequence: CDR1 SGHNT, CDR2 YYREEE (reference sequence). With 1 base removed from V and 2 bases from J, the gap between germline ends came to 3 bases. For the CDR3, the DNA is TGTGCCAGCAGCTTGCTACAAGAGACCCAGTACTTC. Its protein is CASSLLQETQYF.

The chain uses TRBV27 and TRBJ1-5; a weak D match, TRBD1 (6 bases). The CDR3 contains 16 residues. Germline assignment: CDR1 MNHEY and CDR2 SMNVEV (reference sequence). Trimming cost V 6 bases and J 4 bases, with 19 bases left between them. CDR3 region: CASSSRGPSGNQPQHF. The CDR3 DNA sequence: TGTGCCAGCAGCTCCAGGGGCCCGTCGGGGAATCAGCCCCAGCATTTT.